This TCR beta chain was recorded in a study of response to subunit inactivated influenza vaccine. This clonotype was counted many times. Per germline, CDR1 SQVTM and CDR2 ANQGSEA. The CDR3 consists of 14 residues. The V and J ends lost 4 bases and 8 bases respectively, with 18 bases between them. TCRdb re-analysed the RT-PCR reads in MiXCR, keeping a single row per CDR3 protein. The sample includes around 300,000 distinct CDR3 sequences, around 22% of them seen just once. Sequenced material: PBMCs from blood, taken 21 months after vaccination. V and J are TRBV29-1 and TRBJ2-1; TRBD2 might be the D (6 bases). This TCR was sampled from a man between 50 and 75 years old who received an inactivated influenza vaccine. The CDR3 DNA follows: TGCAGCGTTGGCTTCCGGGGGAGTATCCATGAGCAGTTCTTC. It yields the protein CSVGFRGSIHEQFF.